The entry below describes one TCR beta chain. Individuals selected for sequencing had exhibited CD8+CD57+ cell expansion on flow cytometry. These data belong to a study of CD8+CD57+ T cells in acquired aplastic anemia. Study background: On average, sorted CD4+ and CD8+ cells gave 3.2 ug of DNA.

Germline CDR1 is LNHDA and CDR2 is SQIVND (reference sequence). Trimming left V 7 bases short and J 0 bases short, with 12 bases between. The CDR3 sequence is 14 residues long. Using genomic DNA as the template, TCR beta VDJ and CDR3 profiling was carried out. One entry per CDR3 protein results from TCRdb running MiXCR on the reads. The data show around 150,000 distinct CDR3 sequences, around half seen once. This receptor was taken from a human donor with aplastic anemia. Sequenced input: sorted CD4+, CD8+, or CD8+CD57+ T cells (not recorded which) from PBMCs. The chain employs TRBV19 and TRBJ1-2; the D is unclear. CDR3 DNA: TGTGCCAGTACCCGCCCCCCAGCTAACTATGGCTACACCTTC. Amino acid sequence: CASTRPPANYGYTF.